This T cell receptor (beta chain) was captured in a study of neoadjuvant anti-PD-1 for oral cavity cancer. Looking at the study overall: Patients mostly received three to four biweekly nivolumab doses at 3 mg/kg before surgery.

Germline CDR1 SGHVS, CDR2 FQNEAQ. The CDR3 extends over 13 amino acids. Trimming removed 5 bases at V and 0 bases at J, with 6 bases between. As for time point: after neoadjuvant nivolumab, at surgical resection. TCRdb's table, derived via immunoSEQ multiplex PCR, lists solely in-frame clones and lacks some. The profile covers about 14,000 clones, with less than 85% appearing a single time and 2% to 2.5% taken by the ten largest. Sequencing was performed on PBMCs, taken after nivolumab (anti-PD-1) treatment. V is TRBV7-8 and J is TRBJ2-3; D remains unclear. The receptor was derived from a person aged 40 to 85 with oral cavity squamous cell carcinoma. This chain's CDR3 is CASSATSTDTQYF. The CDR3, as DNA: TGTGCCAGCAGCGCGACTAGCACAGATACGCAGTATTTT.